The rows below give T cell receptor beta chains drawn from one sample of a study of control samples from healthy donors and cancer patients. The method was immunoSEQ multiplex PCR; TCRdb's version includes in-frame clones alone and lacks a portion of them. The sample includes 25,000 to 30,000 clones, around nine tenths of them seen just once. The specimen was PBMCs. The receptors here all came from a woman aged 40 to 50 with lung cancer. Each CDR3 is given with its conserved first and last residue. Each record gives: J gene, clone size, V gene, D gene, CDR3 protein, CDR3 DNA. The D gene is left open where the match is weak. Clone size is given for some rows only: seen once, a few or many times, or a class if the clone is expanded.

TRBJ2-5,.,TRBV21-1,.,CASSKPGEGGETQYF,TGTGCCAGCAGCAAACCCGGGGAGGGTGGGGAGACCCAGTACTTC
TRBJ1-1,.,TRBV5-8,.,CASCKGEVNTEAFF,TGTGCCAGCTGCAAGGGAGAGGTGAACACTGAAGCTTTCTTT
TRBJ1-6,.,TRBV9,TRBD1,CASSVDWTGGKSPLHF,TGTGCCAGCAGCGTAGATTGGACAGGGGGCAAATCACCCCTCCACTTT
TRBJ1-5,.,TRBV6-1,.,CASSDTGWQPQHF,TGTGCCAGCAGTGATACAGGGTGGCAGCCCCAGCATTTT
TRBJ1-1,.,TRBV19,TRBD1,CASIPGGGLNTEAFF,TGTGCCAGTATCCCAGGGGGGGGTTTGAACACTGAAGCTTTCTTT
TRBJ1-1,.,TRBV7-6,.,CASSLQPAGSTEAFF,TGTGCCAGCAGCTTACAACCCGCAGGGAGCACTGAAGCTTTCTTT
TRBJ1-1,.,TRBV18,TRBD1,CASSPTTGGGEAFF,TGTGCCAGCTCACCGACCACAGGGGGAGGTGAAGCTTTCTTT
TRBJ1-1,.,TRBV19,.,CASSIKGALTAFF,TGTGCCAGTAGTATTAAGGGCGCCTTGACAGCTTTCTTT
TRBJ1-2,.,TRBV6-5,TRBD1,CASSYSGQGARGYTF,TGTGCCAGCAGTTACTCAGGACAGGGGGCCCGGGGCTACACCTTC
TRBJ1-5,.,TRBV7-2,TRBD1,CASSYRQGNQPQHF,TGTGCCAGCAGCTACCGACAGGGAAATCAGCCCCAGCATTTT
TRBJ2-4,.,TRBV10-3,.,CAISEARDRTGIQYF,TGTGCCATCAGTGAGGCCAGGGATCGTACGGGGATTCAGTACTTC
TRBJ1-4,once,TRBV20-1,.,CSGGSWGKLFF,TGCAGTGGGGGTAGTTGGGGAAAACTGTTTTTT
TRBJ1-2,.,TRBV3-1/TRBV3-2,.,CASSQDHGDYGYTF,TGTGCCAGCAGCCAAGATCACGGGGACTATGGCTACACCTTC
TRBJ2-1,.,TRBV5-5,.,CASSSRYDVSSYNEQFF,TGTGCCAGCAGCTCTCGTTACGACGTCAGCTCCTACAATGAGCAGTTCTTC
TRBJ2-7,.,TRBV2,TRBD1,CASMPGQGHHEQYF,TGTGCCAGCATGCCGGGACAGGGTCACCACGAGCAGTACTTC
TRBJ1-1,.,TRBV6-5,.,CASNQGENTEAFF,TGTGCCAGCAATCAGGGCGAGAACACTGAAGCTTTCTTT
TRBJ2-3,.,TRBV10-3,.,CAISVREGGAGDTQYF,TGTGCCATCAGTGTCCGGGAAGGGGGCGCGGGGGATACGCAGTATTTT
TRBJ1-2,.,TRBV28,.,CASSFLLGYYGYTF,TGTGCCAGCAGTTTTCTTTTGGGGTACTATGGCTACACCTTC
TRBJ2-2,.,TRBV10-3,TRBD1,CAISDLDREVGELFF,TGTGCCATCAGTGACCTGGACAGGGAAGTCGGGGAGCTGTTTTTT
TRBJ1-1,.,TRBV5-4,.,CTSSLGQVNTEAFF,TGTACCAGCAGCTTGGGGCAGGTGAACACTGAAGCTTTCTTT
TRBJ1-2,.,TRBV9,.,CASTPFPGRGNYGYTF,TGTGCCAGTACCCCCTTCCCAGGGAGAGGCAACTATGGCTACACCTTC
TRBJ2-3,.,TRBV6-2/TRBV6-3,.,CASSPVVTDTQYF,TGTGCCAGCAGCCCGGTTGTCACAGATACGCAGTATTTT
TRBJ2-3,.,TRBV2,.,CASTLRAGRSTDTQYF,TGTGCCAGCACCCTTCGCGCGGGACGGAGCACAGATACGCAGTATTTT
TRBJ2-5,few,TRBV14,.,CASSQRVGVPQETQYF,TGTGCCAGCAGCCAAAGGGTAGGGGTCCCCCAAGAGACCCAGTACTTC
TRBJ2-3,.,TRBV6-1,.,CASSEATGTDTQYF,TGTGCCAGCAGTGAAGCGACAGGCACAGATACGCAGTATTTT
TRBJ2-7,.,TRBV18,.,CASSPSTGHLSYEQYF,TGTGCCAGCTCACCGAGTACTGGACACCTGTCCTACGAGCAGTACTTC
TRBJ2-1,.,TRBV7-3,TRBD2,CASSSQAGTSYNEQFF,TGTGCCAGCAGCTCCCAAGCGGGGACCTCCTACAATGAGCAGTTCTTC
TRBJ1-3,.,TRBV12-3/TRBV12-4,.,CASRGGGTIYF,TGTGCCAGCAGGGGCGGGGGTACCATATATTTT
TRBJ2-1,.,TRBV6-4,TRBD2,CASSDSPGTSHEQFF,TGTGCCAGCAGTGACTCCCCTGGGACTAGCCATGAGCAGTTCTTC
TRBJ2-1,.,TRBV7-9,TRBD2,CASSLELGGVNEQFF,TGTGCCAGCAGCTTAGAGTTGGGAGGGGTTAATGAGCAGTTCTTC
TRBJ2-3,.,TRBV6-6,.,CASISRGNTQYF,TGTGCCAGCATTTCCAGGGGAAATACGCAGTATTTT
TRBJ1-5,.,TRBV4-2,.,CASSHLGTAGQPQHF,TGTGCCAGCAGCCACTTGGGAACAGCCGGCCAGCCCCAGCATTTT
TRBJ2-5,.,TRBV27,TRBD2,CASSMSGGQETQYF,TGTGCCAGCAGTATGAGCGGGGGGCAAGAGACCCAGTACTTC
TRBJ2-1,.,TRBV19,.,CASSRGGGSYNEQFF,TGTGCCAGTAGTAGAGGAGGGGGTTCATACAATGAGCAGTTCTTC
TRBJ1-1,.,TRBV29-1,TRBD1,CSVEPAGGAEAFF,TGCAGCGTTGAACCTGCAGGGGGCGCTGAAGCTTTCTTT
TRBJ2-3,.,TRBV15,TRBD2,CATSRAASGGADTQYF,TGTGCCACCAGCAGGGCCGCTAGCGGGGGGGCAGATACGCAGTATTTT
TRBJ1-5,.,TRBV3-1/TRBV3-2,.,CASSQDYSNQPQHF,TGTGCCAGCAGCCAAGACTATAGCAATCAGCCCCAGCATTTT
TRBJ2-1,.,TRBV13,.,CASSFGASRGGNEQFF,TGTGCCAGCAGCTTCGGTGCTTCCCGGGGAGGCAATGAGCAGTTCTTC
TRBJ1-6,.,TRBV7-9,.,CASSFARADSPLHF,TGTGCCAGCAGCTTCGCCAGGGCAGATTCACCCCTCCACTTT
TRBJ2-7,.,TRBV4-1,TRBD1,CASSQGRHFRDRETRGYEQYF,TGCGCCAGCAGCCAAGGCCGGCATTTCCGGGACAGAGAAACACGAGGGTACGAGCAGTACTTC
TRBJ1-5,.,TRBV6-5,.,CASSPRGGSNQPQHF,TGTGCCAGCAGTCCTCGAGGGGGTAGCAATCAGCCCCAGCATTTT
TRBJ2-3,.,TRBV9,TRBD2,CASSVGLAGKTDTQYF,TGTGCCAGCAGCGTAGGACTAGCGGGGAAGACAGATACGCAGTATTTT
TRBJ1-2,.,TRBV19,TRBD1,CASSQDRDGYGYTF,TGTGCCAGTAGCCAGGACAGGGATGGCTATGGCTACACCTTC
TRBJ1-1,.,TRBV25-1,.,CASSIGGNTEAFF,TGTGCCAGCAGTATAGGTGGAAACACTGAAGCTTTCTTT
TRBJ1-1,.,TRBV11-3,.,CASSFGLEGVLTEAFF,TGTGCCAGCAGCTTCGGTTTGGAGGGGGTGCTCACTGAAGCTTTCTTT
TRBJ1-1,.,TRBV30,.,CAWSVANTEAFF,TGTGCCTGGAGTGTGGCGAACACTGAAGCTTTCTTT
TRBJ2-3,.,TRBV9,TRBD2,CASSVGAGDPDTQYF,TGTGCCAGCAGCGTAGGGGCGGGGGACCCGGATACGCAGTATTTT
TRBJ2-5,.,TRBV30,.,CAWSVLGPQETQYF,TGTGCCTGGAGTGTACTGGGGCCTCAAGAGACCCAGTACTTC
TRBJ1-1,.,TRBV4-3,.,CASSTRPSGGYTEAFF,TGCGCCAGCAGCACTCGACCCAGTGGCGGGTACACTGAAGCTTTCTTT
TRBJ1-1,.,TRBV7-3,.,CASSPTVQGEAFF,TGTGCCAGCAGCCCAACGGTACAGGGTGAAGCTTTCTTT
TRBJ2-1,.,TRBV9,.,CASSVGTYNEQFF,TGTGCCAGCAGCGTAGGGACCTACAATGAGCAGTTCTTC
TRBJ2-7,.,TRBV25-1,TRBD1,CASSEAGGYEQYF,TGTGCCAGCAGTGAAGCAGGGGGCTACGAGCAGTACTTC
TRBJ2-7,.,TRBV19,.,CASSIDYYSTFYEQYF,TGTGCCAGTAGTATAGATTACTACAGCACTTTCTACGAGCAGTACTTC
TRBJ1-2,.,TRBV4-1,.,CASSQEGPPNYGYTF,TGCGCCAGCAGCCAAGAAGGGCCGCCTAACTATGGCTACACCTTC
TRBJ1-1,.,TRBV7-2,.,CASSSTREAFF,TGTGCCAGCAGCTCCACACGTGAAGCTTTCTTT